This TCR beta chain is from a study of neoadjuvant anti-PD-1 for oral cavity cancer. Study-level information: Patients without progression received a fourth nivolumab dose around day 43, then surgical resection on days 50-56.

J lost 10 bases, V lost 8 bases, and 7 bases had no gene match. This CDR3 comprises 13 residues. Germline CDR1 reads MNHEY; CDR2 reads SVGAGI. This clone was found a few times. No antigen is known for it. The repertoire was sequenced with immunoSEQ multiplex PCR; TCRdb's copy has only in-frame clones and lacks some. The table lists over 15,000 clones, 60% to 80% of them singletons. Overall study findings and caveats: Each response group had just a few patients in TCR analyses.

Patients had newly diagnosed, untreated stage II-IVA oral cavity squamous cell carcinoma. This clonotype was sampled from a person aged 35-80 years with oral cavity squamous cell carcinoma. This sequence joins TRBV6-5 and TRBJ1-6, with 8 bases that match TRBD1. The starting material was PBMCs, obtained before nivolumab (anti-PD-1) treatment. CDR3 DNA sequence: TGTGCCAGCCGTGGACAGGGTTCCTCACCCCTCCACTTT. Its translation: CASRGQGSSPLHF.